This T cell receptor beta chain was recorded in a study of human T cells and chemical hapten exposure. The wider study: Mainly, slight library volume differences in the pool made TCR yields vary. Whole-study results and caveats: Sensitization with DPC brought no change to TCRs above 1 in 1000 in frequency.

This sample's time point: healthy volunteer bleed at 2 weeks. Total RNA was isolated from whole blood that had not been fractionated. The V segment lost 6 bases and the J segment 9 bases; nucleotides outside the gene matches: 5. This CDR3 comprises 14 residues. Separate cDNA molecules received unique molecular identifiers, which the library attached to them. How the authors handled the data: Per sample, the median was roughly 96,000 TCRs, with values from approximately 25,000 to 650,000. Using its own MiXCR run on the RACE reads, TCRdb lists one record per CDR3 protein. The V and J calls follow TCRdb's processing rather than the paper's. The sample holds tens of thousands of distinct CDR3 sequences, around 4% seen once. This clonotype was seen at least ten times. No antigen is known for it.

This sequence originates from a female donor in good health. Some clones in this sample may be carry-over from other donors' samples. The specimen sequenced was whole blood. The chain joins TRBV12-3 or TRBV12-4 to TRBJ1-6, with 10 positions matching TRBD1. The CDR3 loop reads CASSSGTGVSPLHF. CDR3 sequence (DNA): TGTGCCAGCAGCTCCGGGACAGGGGTTTCACCCCTCCACTTT.